A selection of T cell receptor beta chains follows, all from one sample in a study of early T cells in non-severe SARS-CoV-2 infection. TCRdb processed the 5' RACE reads anew with MiXCR; each CDR3 protein has one entry. This sample has roughly 50,000 distinct CDR3 sequences, with 9.3% found just once. The sequencing input was whole blood. The receptors derive from an adult who was a healthcare worker with PCR-confirmed SARS-CoV-2 infection or an uninfected control (not recorded which). CDR3s include the opening cysteine and the closing phenylalanine or tryptophan. The order of the fields is V gene, J gene, CDR3 length, D gene, clone size, CDR3 DNA, CDR3 protein. A D gene is named only where the DNA matches it firmly. For some rows the clone size is stated as once, few or many, or as a class when expanded; others skip it.

>TRBV4-2|TRBJ2-3|14|.|many
TGTGCCAGCAGCCAAGGGGGAGTGGGGGATACGCAGTATTTT
CASSQGGVGDTQYF
>TRBV30|TRBJ1-1|14|.|many
TGTGCCTGGAAGAGAAAACAGGCGAACACTGAAGCTTTCTTT
CAWKRKQANTEAFF
>TRBV27|TRBJ2-7|14|TRBD2|many
TGTGCCAGCAGGGGGACTACGGGATACTACGAGCAGTACTTC
CASRGTTGYYEQYF
>TRBV7-8|TRBJ2-1|16|TRBD1|many
TGTGCCAGCAGCAAAAAACCAGGGGGATCCTACAATGAGCAGTTCTTC
CASSKKPGGSYNEQFF
>TRBV20-1|TRBJ2-7|15|.|many
TGCAGTGCTAGAGCCCCGGGGAGCGGATCCTACGAGCAGTACTTC
CSARAPGSGSYEQYF
>TRBV9|TRBJ2-2|16|TRBD2|many
TGTGCCAGCAGCGCTACCGGGACTAGGCCCGTCGGGGAGCTGTTTTTT
CASSATGTRPVGELFF
>TRBV6-2/TRBV6-3|TRBJ2-7|17|.|many
TGTGCCAGCAGTTACCACGCCAGGAGGGGCGCGGGTTACGAGCAGTACTTC
CASSYHARRGAGYEQYF
>TRBV6-2/TRBV6-3|TRBJ2-7|13|TRBD1|many
TGTGCCAGCCTAGGGACAGGGGGCTACGAGCAGTACTTC
CASLGTGGYEQYF
>TRBV6-2/TRBV6-3|TRBJ2-3|17|TRBD2|.
TGTGCCAGCAGTTACTCGATATCTAGCGGGAGAACAGATACGCAGTATTTT
CASSYSISSGRTDTQYF
>TRBV5-5|TRBJ2-7|15|TRBD1|many
TGTGCCAGCAGCTTTTACGACAGGGCCGCCGGCGAGCAGTACTTC
CASSFYDRAAGEQYF
>TRBV10-3|TRBJ2-7|14|.|many
TGTGCCACCCAGCTCAGGGACGCAGGCTGGGAGCAGTACTTC
CATQLRDAGWEQYF
>TRBV29-1|TRBJ1-1|14|.|many
TGCAGCGTTTTTCCTCGGACTGTCATCCCAGAAGCTTTCTTT
CSVFPRTVIPEAFF
>TRBV10-3|TRBJ2-1|19|TRBD1|.
TGTGCCATCAGTGGATCCACAAAGCCGGGACAGGGGGCCGACAATGAGCAGTTCTTC
CAISGSTKPGQGADNEQFF
>TRBV20-1|TRBJ2-5|12|.|many
TGCAGTGCTAGGGCCGTCCAAGAGACCCAGTACTTC
CSARAVQETQYF